This TCR beta chain is from a study of blood T cell repertoires in COVID-19. Sequenced by immunoSEQ multiplex PCR; TCRdb stores in-frame clones only, minus some. The sample records tens of thousands of clones, about 88% being singletons. CDR3 length: 15 amino acids. The V gene's germline CDR1 is LGHNA and CDR2 YNFKEQ. V lost 4 bases, J lost 5 bases, and 4 bases stayed unmatched. Sequences were obtained from peripheral blood. The sequence was obtained from a woman aged 55-69 years with COVID-19, enrolled during active disease. V and J are TRBV4-2 and TRBJ2-4; 11 nucleotides agree with TRBD2. The CDR3 protein is CASSRGGLAENIQYF. DNA for the CDR3: TGTGCCAGCAGCCGGGGGGGACTAGCGGAAAACATTCAGTACTTC.